This T cell receptor (beta chain) was documented in a study of OX40 agonist ivuxolimab in advanced cancers. Looking at the study overall: The costimulatory receptor OX40 (CD134) was targeted by ivuxolimab, a fully human IgG2 agonistic monoclonal antibody. Intravenous ivuxolimab was administered to patients every 2 weeks at six dose levels: 0.01, 0.1, 0.3, 1.5, 3 and 10 mg/kg. Among the approximately 50 dose-escalation patients, 19 had hepatocellular carcinoma, some 15 melanoma, 9 renal cell carcinoma and 9 head and neck cancer. A male proportion of around 81% and a mean age of approximately 60 years, ranging from about 20 to 80, were recorded for the dose-escalation cohort. Prior anti-PD-1, anti-PD-L1 or anti-CTLA-4 therapy was permitted, and less than 45% of dose-escalation patients had received checkpoint inhibitors. Partial responses occurred in three dose-escalation patients, of whom one had hepatocellular carcinoma and two had cutaneous melanoma. The point of sequencing TCRbeta in the periphery was to test whether ivuxolimab changed TCR sequence diversity and drove clonal T-cell expansion. The paper describes the monotherapy dose-escalation part (N ≈ 52 patients) of the phase I trial of ivuxolimab. Summary of the overall study and its limitations: At doses of 0.1 to 3.0 mg/kg, clonal expansion of both CD4+ and CD8+ blood T cells was observed from baseline to week 6. In the 0.1-3.0 mg/kg groups, partial responders had among the lowest normalized peripheral clonal expansion, particularly in CD8+ T cells. After ivuxolimab, more expanded clones were found on average in CD8+ T cells than in CD4+ T cells. The antigen specificity of the clonally expanded peripheral T cells was not determined. Low levels of normalized T-cell clonal expansion were also seen in some patients who did not respond.

Patients with autoimmune disease history or receiving systemic immunosuppression were excluded from the trial. In every dose cohort, peripheral blood was drawn for TCR sequencing at baseline, cycle 4 day 1, and cycle 7 day 1. The samples were drawn from a first-in-human, open-label, multicenter phase I dose-escalation trial of ivuxolimab. Adults with locally advanced or metastatic melanoma, renal cell, hepatocellular, or head and neck squamous cell carcinoma were enrolled in the trial. Before TCR sequencing, CD4+ and CD8+ T cells were separately sorted from peripheral blood. To sequence the TCRbeta CDR3 region, genomic DNA was isolated from the sorted cells. The immunoSEQ Assay was used to sequence the TCRbeta CDR3 regions. This immuneACCESS table, as held by TCRdb, lists in-frame sequences with V and J called but not all clones. Of the missing ones, under half trace to an unresolved V gene in checked studies; the others have no known cause. The table for this sample lists under 85,000 clones; roughly nine tenths of them were counted only once. Approximately 2.6% of the sample belongs to the ten largest clones.

The CDR3 covers 13 residues, taking in both the cysteine and the phenylalanine. CDR3 DNA only is kept here, 39 bases in frame from base 1. V and J lose 10 bases and 1 base, and a span of 13 bases separates them. CDR1 and CDR2 are drawn from the germline V gene (reference sequence): LNHDA, SQIVND. There are a few counts of this clone. This clone's antigen is unknown. Per-base qualities were not stored, and no clone one base away is much larger. The chain uses TRBV19 and TRBJ1-1, and the D gene may be TRBD1, 5 bases matching. This TCR derives from an adult with an advanced solid tumor such as melanoma, head and neck, liver or kidney cancer. This specimen was CD4+ or CD8+ T cells sorted from blood, taken in a trial of the OX40 agonist ivuxolimab. The nucleotide sequence is TGTGCCACCTCGGTCGGGGGGAACACTGAAGCTTTCTTT. Translated, this is CATSVGGNTEAFF.